The clone carrying this T cell receptor (beta chain) was seen only once. The antigen is undetermined. These data originate in a study of OX40 agonist ivuxolimab in advanced cancers. Study-wide background: Patients got intravenous ivuxolimab at 0.01 to 10 mg/kg every 2 weeks. Partial responses were seen in three patients, one with hepatocellular carcinoma and two with cutaneous melanoma. Study findings and constraints: The CD4+ and CD8+ T cells in the blood had expanded clonally by week 6 at 0.1 to 3.0 mg/kg.

V lost 0 bases to trimming and J lost 5 bases; unmatched junction nucleotides: 9. This CDR3 contains 16 residues. Per the germline V gene, CDR1 is KGHSH and CDR2 is LQKENI. The assay was immunoSEQ multiplex PCR, and TCRdb's table has in-frame clones only and misses some. This sample has about 66,000 clones, with roughly 80% found just once. This sample comprised CD4+ or CD8+ T cells sorted from blood, obtained in a trial of the OX40 agonist ivuxolimab. The sequence came from an adult with an advanced solid tumor such as melanoma, head and neck, liver or kidney cancer. The chain carries TRBV18 and TRBJ2-7; 8 bases are a match to TRBD1. The CDR3, as DNA: TGTGCCAGCTCACCACCAGTGGACAGGGTAATCGACGAGCAGTACTTC. Protein sequence: CASSPPVDRVIDEQYF.